The T cell receptor beta chain under discussion was sequenced for a study of blood T cell repertoires in COVID-19. Looking at the study overall: COVID-19 samples from acute and convalescent phases originated in the United States, Italy and Spain. From T cells, B-cell-depleted T cells, or PBMCs came the material, which was cDNA or gDNA.

CDR1 SGHVS and CDR2 FQNEAQ come from the germline V gene. V was cut by 1 base and J by 4 bases, with 7 bases left in between. CDR3 length: 13 amino acids. Source study methods: By means of reference gene primer amplification, nucleated cell counts were estimated. Clones were sequenced by immunoSEQ multiplex PCR, and TCRdb holds only the in-frame ones, with some missing. Clone size and the V and J calls come from that table; the DNA yielded D and trimming. This table holds about 35,000 clones, 60% to 80% found once. Sequences were obtained from peripheral blood. The chain is built from TRBV7-8 and TRBJ1-2; unclear D gene. This TCR derives from a human donor in a cohort sampled during active COVID-19. This CDR3 is CASSLGGTYGYTF. In nucleotides, the CDR3 is TGTGCCAGCAGCTTAGGCGGTACCTATGGCTACACCTTC. Full variable domain (remainder filled in from reference TRBV7-8 and TRBJ1-2): GAGVSQSPRYKVAKRGQDVALRCDPISGHVSLFWYQQALGQGPEFLTYFQNEAQLDKSGLPSDRFFAERPEGSVSTLKIQRTQQEDSAVYLCASSLGGTYGYTFGSGTRLTVV.